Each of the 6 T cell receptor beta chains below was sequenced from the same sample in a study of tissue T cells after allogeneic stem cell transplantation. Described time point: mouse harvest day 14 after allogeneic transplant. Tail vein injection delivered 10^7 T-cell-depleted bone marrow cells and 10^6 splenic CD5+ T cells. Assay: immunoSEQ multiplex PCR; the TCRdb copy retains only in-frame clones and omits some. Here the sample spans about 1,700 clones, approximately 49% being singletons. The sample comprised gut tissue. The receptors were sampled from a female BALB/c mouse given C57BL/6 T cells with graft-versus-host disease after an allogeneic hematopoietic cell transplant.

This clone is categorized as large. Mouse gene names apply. The part of the CDR3 DNA that was read is TGCACCTGCAGTGCGGGACTGGGGGGGCTTGAACAGTAC. Protein product: CTCSAGLGGLEQY. The entire CDR3 protein is CTCSAGLGGLEQYF. The chain employs TRBV1 and TRBJ2-7; TRBD2 matches at 14 bases. The read terminates 1 residue before the CDR3 end, so the remaining end is supplied by the germline J gene. This CDR3 has 14 residues. V lost 3 bases, J lost 6 bases, and 1 base stayed unmatched. In germline, CDR1 is NSQYPW, CDR2 LRSPGD (reference sequence).

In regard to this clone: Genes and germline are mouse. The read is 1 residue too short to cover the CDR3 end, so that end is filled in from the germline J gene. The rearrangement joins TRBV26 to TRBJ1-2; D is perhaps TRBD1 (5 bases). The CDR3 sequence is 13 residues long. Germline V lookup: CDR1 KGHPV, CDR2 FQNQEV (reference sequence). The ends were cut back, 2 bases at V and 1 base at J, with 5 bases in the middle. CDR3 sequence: CASSLRGNSDYTF. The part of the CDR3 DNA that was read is TGTGCCAGCAGTCTGAGGGGAAACTCCGACTACACC.

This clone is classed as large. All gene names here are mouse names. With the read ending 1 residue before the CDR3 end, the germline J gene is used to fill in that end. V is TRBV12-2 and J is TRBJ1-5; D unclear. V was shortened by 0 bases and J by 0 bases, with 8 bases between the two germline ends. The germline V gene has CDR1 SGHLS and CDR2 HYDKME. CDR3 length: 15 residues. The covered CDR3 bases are TGTGCCAGCTCTCTCGAGGGTTATAACAACCAGGCTCCGCTT. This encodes CASSLEGYNNQAPL. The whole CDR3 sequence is CASSLEGYNNQAPLF. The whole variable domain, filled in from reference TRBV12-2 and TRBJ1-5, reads NSGVVQSPRYIIKGKGERSILKCIPISGHLSVAWYQQTQGQELKFFIQHYDKMERDKGNLPSRFSVQQFDDYHSEMNMSALELEDSAVYFCASSLEGYNNQAPLFGEGTRLSVL.

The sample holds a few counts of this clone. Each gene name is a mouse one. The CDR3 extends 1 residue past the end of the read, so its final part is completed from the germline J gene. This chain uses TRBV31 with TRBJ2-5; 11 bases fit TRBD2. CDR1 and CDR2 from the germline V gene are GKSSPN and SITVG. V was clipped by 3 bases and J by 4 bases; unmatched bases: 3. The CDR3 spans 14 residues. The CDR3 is CAWRRLGGEDTQYF. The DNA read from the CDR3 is TGTGCCTGGAGGAGACTGGGGGGGGAAGACACCCAGTAC. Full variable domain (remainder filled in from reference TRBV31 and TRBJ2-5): AQTIHQWPVAEIKAVGSPLSLGCTIKGKSSPNLYWYWQATGGTLQQLFYSITVGQVESVVQLNLSASRPKDDQFILSTEKLLLSHSGFYLCAWRRLGGEDTQYFGPGTRLLVL.

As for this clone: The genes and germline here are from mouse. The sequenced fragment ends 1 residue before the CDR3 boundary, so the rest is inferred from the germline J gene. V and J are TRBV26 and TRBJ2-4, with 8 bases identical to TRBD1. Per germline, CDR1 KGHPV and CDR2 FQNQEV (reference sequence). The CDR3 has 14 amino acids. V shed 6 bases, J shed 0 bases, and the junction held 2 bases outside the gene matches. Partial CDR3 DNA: TGTGCCAGCAGCCGACAGGGGAGTCAAAACACCTTGTAC. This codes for CASSRQGSQNTLY. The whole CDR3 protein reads CASSRQGSQNTLYF. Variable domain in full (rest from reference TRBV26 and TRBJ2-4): NSKVIQTPRYLVKGQGQKAKMRCIPEKGHPVVFWYQQNKNNEFKFLINFQNQEVLQQIDMTEKRFSAECPSNSPCSLEIQSSEAGDSALYLCASSRQGSQNTLYFGAGTRLSVL.

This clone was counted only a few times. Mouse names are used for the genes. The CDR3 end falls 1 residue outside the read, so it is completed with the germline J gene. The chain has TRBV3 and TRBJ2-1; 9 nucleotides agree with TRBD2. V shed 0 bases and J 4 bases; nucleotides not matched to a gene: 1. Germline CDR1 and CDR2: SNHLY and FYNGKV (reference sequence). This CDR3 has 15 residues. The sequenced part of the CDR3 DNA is TGTGCCAGCAGCTTAGCTGGGGGGGCTTATGCTGAGCAGTTC. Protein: CASSLAGGAYAEQF. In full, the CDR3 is CASSLAGGAYAEQFF.